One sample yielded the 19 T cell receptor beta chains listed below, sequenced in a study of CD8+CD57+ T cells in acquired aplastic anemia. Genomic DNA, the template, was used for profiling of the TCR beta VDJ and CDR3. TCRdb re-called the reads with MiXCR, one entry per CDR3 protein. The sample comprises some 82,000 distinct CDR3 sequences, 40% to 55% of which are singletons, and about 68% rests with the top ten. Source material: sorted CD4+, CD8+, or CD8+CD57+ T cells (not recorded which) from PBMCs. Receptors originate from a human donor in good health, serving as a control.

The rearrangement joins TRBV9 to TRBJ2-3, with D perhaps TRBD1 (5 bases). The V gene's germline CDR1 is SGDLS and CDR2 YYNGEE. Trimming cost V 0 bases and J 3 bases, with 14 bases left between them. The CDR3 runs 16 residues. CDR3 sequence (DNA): TGTGCCAGCAGCGTAGTTTCAAGGGGCTTGACAGATACGCAGTATTTT. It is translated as CASSVVSRGLTDTQYF.

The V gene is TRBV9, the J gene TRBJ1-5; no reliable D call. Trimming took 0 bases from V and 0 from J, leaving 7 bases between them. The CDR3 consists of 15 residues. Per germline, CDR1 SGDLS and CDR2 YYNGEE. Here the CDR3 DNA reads TGTGCCAGCAGCGTAGCGGCAGATAGCAATCAGCCCCAGCATTTT. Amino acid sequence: CASSVAADSNQPQHF.

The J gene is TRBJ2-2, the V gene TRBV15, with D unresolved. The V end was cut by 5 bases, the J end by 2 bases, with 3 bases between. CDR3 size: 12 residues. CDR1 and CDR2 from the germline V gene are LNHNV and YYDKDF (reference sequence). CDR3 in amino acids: CATSPNTGELFF. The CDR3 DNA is TGTGCCACCAGCCCTAACACCGGGGAGCTGTTTTTT.

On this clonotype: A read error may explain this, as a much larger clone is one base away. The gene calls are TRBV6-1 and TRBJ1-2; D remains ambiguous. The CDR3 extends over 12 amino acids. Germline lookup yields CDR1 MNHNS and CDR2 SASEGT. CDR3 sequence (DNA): TGTGCCTGCAGGTCTGCACTCTATGGCTACACCTTC. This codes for CACRSALYGYTF.

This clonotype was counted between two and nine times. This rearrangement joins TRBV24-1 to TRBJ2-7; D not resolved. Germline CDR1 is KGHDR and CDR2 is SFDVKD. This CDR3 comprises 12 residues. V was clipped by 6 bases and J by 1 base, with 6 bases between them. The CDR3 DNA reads TGTGCCACCAGTAGTAATTCCTACGAGCAGTACTTC. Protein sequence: CATSSNSYEQYF.

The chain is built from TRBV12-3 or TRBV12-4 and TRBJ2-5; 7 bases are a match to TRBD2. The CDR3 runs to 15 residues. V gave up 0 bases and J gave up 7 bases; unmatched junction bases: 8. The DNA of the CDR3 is TGTGCCAGCAGTTTAGCGCAAACTAGCGACGCGACCCAGTACTTC. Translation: CASSLAQTSDATQYF.

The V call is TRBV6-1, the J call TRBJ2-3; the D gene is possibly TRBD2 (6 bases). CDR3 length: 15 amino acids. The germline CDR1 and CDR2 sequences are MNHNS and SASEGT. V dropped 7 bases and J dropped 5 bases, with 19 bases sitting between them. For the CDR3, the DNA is TGTGCCAGCAACCCACAACGGGAGTTTGGAGATACGCAGTATTTT. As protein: CASNPQREFGDTQYF.

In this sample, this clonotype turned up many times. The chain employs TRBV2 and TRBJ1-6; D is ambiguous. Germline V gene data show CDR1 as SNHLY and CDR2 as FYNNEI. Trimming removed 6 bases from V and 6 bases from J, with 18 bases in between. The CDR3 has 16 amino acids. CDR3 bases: TGTGCCAGCAGACGATCGGCAGAGATAAGTAATTCACCCCTCCACTTT. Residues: CASRRSAEISNSPLHF.

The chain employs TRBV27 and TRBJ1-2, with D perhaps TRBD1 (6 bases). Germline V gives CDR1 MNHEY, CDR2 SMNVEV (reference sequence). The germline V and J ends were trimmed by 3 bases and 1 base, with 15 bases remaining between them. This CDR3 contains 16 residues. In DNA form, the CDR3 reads TGTGCCAGCAGTTTCACTTTCGGGGGGCTTAACTATGGCTACACCTTC. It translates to CASSFTFGGLNYGYTF.

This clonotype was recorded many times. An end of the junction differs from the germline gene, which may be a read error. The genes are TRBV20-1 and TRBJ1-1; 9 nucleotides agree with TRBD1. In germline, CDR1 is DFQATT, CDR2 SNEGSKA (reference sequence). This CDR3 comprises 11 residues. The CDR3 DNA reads TGCAGTGCTAGAGGGGGACAGGGCTCACTCTTT. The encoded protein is CSARGGQGSLF.

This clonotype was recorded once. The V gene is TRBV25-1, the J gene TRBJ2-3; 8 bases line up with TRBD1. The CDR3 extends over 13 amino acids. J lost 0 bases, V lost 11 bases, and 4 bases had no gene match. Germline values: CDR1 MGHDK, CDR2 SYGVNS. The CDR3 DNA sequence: TGTGCCGACAGGGGCCCTAGCACAGATACGCAGTATTTT. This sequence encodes CADRGPSTDTQYF.

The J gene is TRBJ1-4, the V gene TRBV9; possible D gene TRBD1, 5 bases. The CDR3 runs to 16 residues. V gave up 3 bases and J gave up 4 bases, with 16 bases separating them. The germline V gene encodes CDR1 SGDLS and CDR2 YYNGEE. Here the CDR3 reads CASSAGPTDLNEKLFF. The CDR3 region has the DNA TGTGCCAGCAGCGCAGGGCCGACAGACCTTAATGAAAAACTGTTTTTT.

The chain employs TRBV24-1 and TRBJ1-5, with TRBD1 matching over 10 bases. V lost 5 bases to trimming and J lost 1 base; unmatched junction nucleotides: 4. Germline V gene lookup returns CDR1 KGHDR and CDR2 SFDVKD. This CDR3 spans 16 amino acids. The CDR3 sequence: CATSAGTGVSNQPQHF. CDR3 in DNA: TGTGCCACCAGTGCCGGGACAGGGGTCAGCAATCAGCCCCAGCATTTT.

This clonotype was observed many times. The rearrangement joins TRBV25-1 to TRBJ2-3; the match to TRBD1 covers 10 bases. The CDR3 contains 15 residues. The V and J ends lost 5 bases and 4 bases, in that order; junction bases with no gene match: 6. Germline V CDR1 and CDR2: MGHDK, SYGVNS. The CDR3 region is CASSSGTGEADTQYF. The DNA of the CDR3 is TGTGCCAGCAGTTCCGGGACAGGGGAGGCAGATACGCAGTATTTT.

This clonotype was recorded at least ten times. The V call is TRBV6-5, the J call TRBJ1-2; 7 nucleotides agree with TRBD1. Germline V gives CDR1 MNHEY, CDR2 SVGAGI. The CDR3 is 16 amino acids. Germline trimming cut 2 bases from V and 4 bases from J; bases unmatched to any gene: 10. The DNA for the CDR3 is TGTGCCAGCAGTTACGACGGGTTAGGGACAGCCTATGGCTACACCTTC. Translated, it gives CASSYDGLGTAYGYTF.

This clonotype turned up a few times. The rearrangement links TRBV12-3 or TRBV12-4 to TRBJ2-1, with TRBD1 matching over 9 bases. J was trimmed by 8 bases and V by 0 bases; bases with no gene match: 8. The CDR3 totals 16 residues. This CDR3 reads CASSLAQGQGNYEQFF. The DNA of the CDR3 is TGTGCCAGCAGTTTAGCGCAGGGACAGGGTAATTATGAGCAGTTCTTC.

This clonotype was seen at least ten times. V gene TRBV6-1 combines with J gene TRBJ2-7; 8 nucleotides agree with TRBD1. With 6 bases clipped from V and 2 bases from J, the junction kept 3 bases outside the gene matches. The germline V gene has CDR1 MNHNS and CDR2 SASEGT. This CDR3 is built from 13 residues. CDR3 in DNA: TGTGCCAGCAGGACAGGGGACACCTACGAGCAGTACTTC. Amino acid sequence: CASRTGDTYEQYF.

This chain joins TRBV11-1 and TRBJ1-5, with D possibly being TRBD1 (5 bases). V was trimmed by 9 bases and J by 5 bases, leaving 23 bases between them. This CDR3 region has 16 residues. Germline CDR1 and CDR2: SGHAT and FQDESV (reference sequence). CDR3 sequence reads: CASSSLQGAVDQPQHF. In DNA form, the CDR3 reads TGTGCCAGTAGTAGTTTGCAGGGCGCAGTAGATCAGCCCCAGCATTTT.

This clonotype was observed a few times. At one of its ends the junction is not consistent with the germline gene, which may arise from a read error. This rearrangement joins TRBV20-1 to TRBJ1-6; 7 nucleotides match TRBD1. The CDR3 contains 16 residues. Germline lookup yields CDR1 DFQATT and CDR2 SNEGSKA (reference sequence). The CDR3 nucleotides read TGCAGTGCTAGGCAGGGGGAGAGCTCCTATAGTTCACCCCTCCACTTT. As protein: CSARQGESSYSSPLHF.